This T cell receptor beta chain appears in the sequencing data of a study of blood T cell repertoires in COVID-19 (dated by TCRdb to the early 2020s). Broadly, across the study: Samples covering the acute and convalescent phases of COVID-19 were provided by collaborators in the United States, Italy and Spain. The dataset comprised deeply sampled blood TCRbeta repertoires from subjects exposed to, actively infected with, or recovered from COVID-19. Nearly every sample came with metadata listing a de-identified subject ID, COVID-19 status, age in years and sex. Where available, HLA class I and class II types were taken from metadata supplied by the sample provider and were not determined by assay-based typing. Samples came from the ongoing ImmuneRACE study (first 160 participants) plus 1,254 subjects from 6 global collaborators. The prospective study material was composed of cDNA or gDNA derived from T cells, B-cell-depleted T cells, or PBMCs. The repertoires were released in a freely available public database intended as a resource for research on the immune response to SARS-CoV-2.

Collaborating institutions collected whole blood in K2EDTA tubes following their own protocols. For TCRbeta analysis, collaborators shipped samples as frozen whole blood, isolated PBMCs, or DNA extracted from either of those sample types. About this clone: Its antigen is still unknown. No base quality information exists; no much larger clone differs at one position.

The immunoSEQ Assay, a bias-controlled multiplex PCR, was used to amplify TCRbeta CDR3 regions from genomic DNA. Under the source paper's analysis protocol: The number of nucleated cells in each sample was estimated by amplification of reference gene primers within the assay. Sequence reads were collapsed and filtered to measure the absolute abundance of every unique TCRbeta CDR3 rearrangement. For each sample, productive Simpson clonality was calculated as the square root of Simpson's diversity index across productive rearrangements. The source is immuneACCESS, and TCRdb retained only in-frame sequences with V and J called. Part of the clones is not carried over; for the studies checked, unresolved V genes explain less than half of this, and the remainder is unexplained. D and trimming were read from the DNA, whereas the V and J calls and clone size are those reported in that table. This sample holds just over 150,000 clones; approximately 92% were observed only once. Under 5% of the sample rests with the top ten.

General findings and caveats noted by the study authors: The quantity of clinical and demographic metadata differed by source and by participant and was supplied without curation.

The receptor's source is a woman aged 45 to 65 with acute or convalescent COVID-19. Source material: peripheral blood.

The nucleotides read TGTGCCAGTAGTATAGAGTTTAGAGACTATAGCAATCAGCCCCAGCATTTT. This yields the protein CASSIEFRDYSNQPQHF. The chain is assembled from TRBV19 and TRBJ1-5, with the D segment identity uncertain. There are 17 amino acids in the CDR3, from cysteine to phenylalanine inclusive. Here the CDR3 DNA is all that survives: 51 bases in frame from base 1. For CDR1 and CDR2, the germline V gene (reference sequence) lists LNHDA and SQIVND. The junction carries 12 bases between V and J, which are trimmed by 0 bases and 0 bases respectively.